This T cell receptor (beta chain) was sequenced for a study of OX40 agonist ivuxolimab in advanced cancers. Using immunoSEQ multiplex PCR, the repertoire was profiled, and TCRdb retains in-frame clones only, with some absent. This sample carries 40,000 to 45,000 clones, about four fifths of them seen once, and the ten largest clones take roughly 25%. This clone was observed a handful of times. Germline lookup yields CDR1 SGHDN and CDR2 FVKESK. This CDR3 is built from 15 residues. Trimming took 3 bases from V and 3 from J, leaving 15 bases between them. This chain connects TRBV14 to TRBJ2-7; the D gene is possibly TRBD1 (6 bases). This sequence originates from an adult with an advanced solid tumor such as melanoma, head and neck, liver or kidney cancer. The input for sequencing was CD4+ or CD8+ T cells sorted from blood, taken in a trial of the OX40 agonist ivuxolimab. The CDR3 sequence is CASSHYRDNVYEQYF. DNA for the CDR3: TGTGCCAGCAGCCATTACCGGGACAATGTCTACGAGCAGTACTTC.